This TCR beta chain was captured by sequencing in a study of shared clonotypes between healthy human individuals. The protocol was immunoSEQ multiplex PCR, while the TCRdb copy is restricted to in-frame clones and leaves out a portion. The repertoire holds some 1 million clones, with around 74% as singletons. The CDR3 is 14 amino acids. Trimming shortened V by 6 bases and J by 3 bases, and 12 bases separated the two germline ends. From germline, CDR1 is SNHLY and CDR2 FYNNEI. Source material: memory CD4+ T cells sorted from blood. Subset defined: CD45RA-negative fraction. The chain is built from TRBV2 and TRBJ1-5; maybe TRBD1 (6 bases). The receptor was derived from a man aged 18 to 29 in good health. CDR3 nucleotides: TGTGCCAGCAGCAGGGACACGATCAATCAGCCCCAGCATTTT. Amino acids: CASSRDTINQPQHF.